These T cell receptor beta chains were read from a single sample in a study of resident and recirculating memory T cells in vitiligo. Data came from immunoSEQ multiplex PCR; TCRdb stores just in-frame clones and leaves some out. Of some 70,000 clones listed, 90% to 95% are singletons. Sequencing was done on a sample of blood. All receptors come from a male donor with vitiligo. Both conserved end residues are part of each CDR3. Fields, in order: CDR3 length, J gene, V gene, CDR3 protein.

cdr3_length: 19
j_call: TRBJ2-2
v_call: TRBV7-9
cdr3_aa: CASSPVSNGLAGRTGELFF

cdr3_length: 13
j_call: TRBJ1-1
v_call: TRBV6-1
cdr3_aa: CASSITGGPEAFF

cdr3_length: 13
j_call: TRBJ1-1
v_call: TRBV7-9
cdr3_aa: CASRGDRNTEAFF

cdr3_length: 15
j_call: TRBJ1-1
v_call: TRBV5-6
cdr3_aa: CASSLAAGARTEAFF

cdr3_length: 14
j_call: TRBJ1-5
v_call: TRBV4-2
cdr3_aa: CASSYPGVSQPQHF

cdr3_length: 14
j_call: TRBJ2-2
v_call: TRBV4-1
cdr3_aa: CASSQPTGAGELFF

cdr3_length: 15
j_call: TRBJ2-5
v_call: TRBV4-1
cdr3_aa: CASSPPGTGLETQYF

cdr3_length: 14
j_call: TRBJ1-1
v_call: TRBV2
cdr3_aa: CASMKGQGATEAFF

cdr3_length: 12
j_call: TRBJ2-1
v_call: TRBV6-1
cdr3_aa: CASSGGLAEEFF

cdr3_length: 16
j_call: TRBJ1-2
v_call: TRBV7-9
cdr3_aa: CASSLGAGGGNGGYTF

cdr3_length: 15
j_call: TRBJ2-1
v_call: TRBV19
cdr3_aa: CASSLRDSVYNEQFF

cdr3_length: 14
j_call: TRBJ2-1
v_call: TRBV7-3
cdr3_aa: CASSSTGGQGEQFF